Listed below are T cell receptor beta chains from one sample, sequenced in a study of blood T cell repertoires in COVID-19. The table came from immunoSEQ multiplex PCR; TCRdb's copy has only in-frame clones and leaves some out. Here the sample spans 29,000 or so clones, about 90% being singletons. The specimen sequenced was peripheral blood. The receptors stem from a man in his forties or fifties with active COVID-19. CDR3s include the opening cysteine and the closing phenylalanine or tryptophan. The order of the fields is J gene, V gene, D gene, CDR3 protein. The D gene is left open where the match is weak.

>TRBJ1-5|TRBV24-1|-
CATSDADRSYQPQHF
>TRBJ1-2|TRBV7-9|-
CASSPGGAGYGYTF
>TRBJ1-6|TRBV30|-
CAWSVRGNSPLHF
>TRBJ2-5|TRBV18|TRBD1
CASSPPGQRQETQYF
>TRBJ1-6|TRBV14|-
CASSLSGWSNSPLHF
>TRBJ1-1|TRBV19|TRBD1
CASMGTGLNTEAFF
>TRBJ2-1|TRBV29-1|TRBD1
CSVIKSRDRVFNEQFF
>TRBJ2-1|TRBV5-1|-
CASSLDSPNYNEQFF
>TRBJ2-3|TRBV20-1|TRBD2
CSASFQRGPPSTDTQYF
>TRBJ2-7|TRBV11-2|TRBD2
CASRGRDYEQYF
>TRBJ1-2|TRBV7-3|-
CASSVGAGAGGYTF
>TRBJ2-1|TRBV5-1|TRBD2
CASSLGLPGTSSYNEQFF
>TRBJ2-1|TRBV5-6|TRBD2
CASSPETSGSYEQFF
>TRBJ2-2|TRBV27|TRBD1
CASSLIGTGFDGELFF
>TRBJ2-3|TRBV6-4|-
CASSPTGGSDTQYF
>TRBJ1-1|TRBV19|-
CASSRRGGDTEAFF
>TRBJ1-2|TRBV12-3/TRBV12-4|TRBD1
CASSPPGGGGYTF
>TRBJ1-1|TRBV5-1|-
CASSSGVDTEAFF
>TRBJ1-1|TRBV7-6|-
CASSYSLNTEAFF